Given below is one TCR beta chain in context. This clone has more than one count but fewer than ten. It has no known antigen specificity. Base quality data are lacking; no much larger clone is found one base away. Taken with the paper, the label for time point translates to: baseline before oral tofacitinib. From alopecia areata patients, peripheral blood was collected along with lesional scalp punch biopsies. PBMCs were isolated by density centrifugation and stained for CD3, CD4 and CD8, after which CD4+ and CD8+ T cells were sorted on a FACSAria. The data are from a study of CD8+ T cells in alopecia areata (dated by TCRdb to the late 2010s). Turning to the overall study: The treated patients took part in an open-label pilot trial in which moderate-to-severe alopecia areata was treated with oral tofacitinib at 5 to 10 mg twice daily. Tofacitinib was administered for 6 to 18 months, and 6 months of follow-up off drug were then conducted to assess delayed response and recurrence. High-throughput TCRbeta sequencing was used to examine T cell clonal expansion in alopecia areata in both the C3H/HeJ mouse model and human patients. Human TCRbeta sequencing covered scalp tissue and sorted CD4+ and CD8+ peripheral blood T cells from patchy and totalis/universalis alopecia areata patients and healthy controls. Patients on tofacitinib were biopsied at baseline and after 4 and 24 weeks of treatment, and several of the patients also had a later scalp biopsy. Clonality in the scalp was compared among normal scalp (n=4), patchy alopecia areata scalp (n=8), and alopecia totalis/universalis scalp (n=8). RNA was extracted with the PAXgene miRNA kit for fixed scalp, the miRNeasy kit for PBMCs, and the RNeasy kit for mouse skin. immunoSEQ multiplex PCR using 35 Vbeta forward primers and 13 Jbeta reverse primers was used to amplify TCRbeta CDR3 regions.

The library came from the immunoSEQ multiplex PCR assay. To provide template for TCR sequencing, every sample had RNA extracted and reverse transcribed into cDNA. SuperScript III was used for first-strand cDNA synthesis, primed with a 2:1 mix of oligo-dT and random hexamers. A synthetic immune receptor repertoire was used to assess amplification bias, and residual bias was removed computationally. The authors processed their data as follows. Raw reads were preprocessed to remove errors, and CDR3 was defined by IMGT conventions from the conserved cysteine to phenylalanine. Clonality was computed by normalizing Shannon entropy by log2 of the number of productive unique TCRs and subtracting the result from 1. Whether each scalp clone was CD4 or CD8 was inferred by checking scalp TCRbeta sequences against the CD4 and CD8 repertoires from sorted blood. TCRdb limited this immuneACCESS table to in-frame rearrangements with V and J called. A share of clones is missing; checked studies link under half to unresolved V genes, and the rest is unexplained. V and J calls and clone size are those listed in that table; D and trimming were worked out from the DNA. The sample includes approximately 180,000 clones, with 63% observed a single time. 1.7% of the sample is held by the ten biggest clonotypes.

V loses 7 bases of germline sequence and J loses 3 bases, and the interval between the two ends is 11 bases. Looking up the germline V gene yields CDR1 SQVTM and CDR2 ANQGSEA. Taken from cysteine to phenylalanine, the CDR3 has 12 residues. Kept here is only the CDR3 DNA, which spans 36 bases and is read in frame from base 1. Broader findings and caveats from the paper: Shared TCR sequences between patients were less evident than in mice, which may be partly attributable to HLA diversity in the patient population. Unlike mouse skin, which is dominated by gammadelta T cells, normal human skin has resident alphabeta T cells that are also sequenced, and this complicates analysis of the scalp TCR repertoire. Higher clonality and more expanded CD8+ clones were observed in lesional scalp than in normal scalp, particularly in alopecia totalis/universalis, a finding suggestive of antigenic drive.

The sequences come from CD4+ T cells sorted from blood, collected at week 0. The sequence was obtained from a human donor with alopecia areata. The rearranged chain carries TRBV29-1 and TRBJ2-3, and TRBD1 may be the D gene, going by 5 matching bases. The CDR3 reads CSAQGGTDTQYF. DNA sequence: TGCAGCGCCCAGGGCGGAACAGATACGCAGTATTTT.